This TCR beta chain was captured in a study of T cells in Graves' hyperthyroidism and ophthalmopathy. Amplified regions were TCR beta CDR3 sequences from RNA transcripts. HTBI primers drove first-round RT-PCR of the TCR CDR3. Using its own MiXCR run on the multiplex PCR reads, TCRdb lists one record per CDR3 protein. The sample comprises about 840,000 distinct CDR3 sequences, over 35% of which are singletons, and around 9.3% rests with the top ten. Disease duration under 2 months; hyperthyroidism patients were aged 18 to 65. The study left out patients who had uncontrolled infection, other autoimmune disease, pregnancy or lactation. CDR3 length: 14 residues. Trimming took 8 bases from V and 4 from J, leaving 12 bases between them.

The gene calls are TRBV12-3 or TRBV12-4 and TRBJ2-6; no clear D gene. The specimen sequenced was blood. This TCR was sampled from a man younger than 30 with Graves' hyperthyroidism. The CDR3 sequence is CASCRDSGANVLTF. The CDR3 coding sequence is TGTGCCAGCTGTAGGGATTCCGGGGCCAACGTCCTGACTTTC.